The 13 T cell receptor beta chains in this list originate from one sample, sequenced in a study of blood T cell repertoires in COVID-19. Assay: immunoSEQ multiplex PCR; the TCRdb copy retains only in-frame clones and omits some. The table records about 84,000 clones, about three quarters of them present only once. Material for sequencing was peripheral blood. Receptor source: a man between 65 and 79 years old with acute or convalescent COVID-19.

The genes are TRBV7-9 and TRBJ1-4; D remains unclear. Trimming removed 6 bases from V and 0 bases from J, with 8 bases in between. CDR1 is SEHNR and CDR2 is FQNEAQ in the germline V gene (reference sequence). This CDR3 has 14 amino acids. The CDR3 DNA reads TGTGCCAGCAGAGCAAGTGCAACTAATGAAAAACTGTTTTTT. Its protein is CASRASATNEKLFF.

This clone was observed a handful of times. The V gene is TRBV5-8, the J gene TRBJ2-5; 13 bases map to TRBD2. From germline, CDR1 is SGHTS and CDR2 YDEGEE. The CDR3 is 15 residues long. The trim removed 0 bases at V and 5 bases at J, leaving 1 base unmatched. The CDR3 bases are TGTGCCAGCAGCTTGGCGACTAGCGGGAGGGAGACCCAGTACTTC. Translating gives CASSLATSGRETQYF.

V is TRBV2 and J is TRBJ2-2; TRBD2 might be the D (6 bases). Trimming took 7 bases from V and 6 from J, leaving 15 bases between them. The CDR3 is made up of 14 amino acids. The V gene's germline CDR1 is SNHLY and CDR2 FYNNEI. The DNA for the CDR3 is TGTGCCAGCACGGAGCAGACTAGTGCCGGGGAGCTGTTTTTT. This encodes CASTEQTSAGELFF.

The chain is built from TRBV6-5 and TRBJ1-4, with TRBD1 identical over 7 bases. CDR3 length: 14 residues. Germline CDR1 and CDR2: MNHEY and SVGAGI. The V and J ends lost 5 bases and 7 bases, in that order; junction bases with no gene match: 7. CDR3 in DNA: TGTGCCAGCAGTCGACAGGGTGGATCTGAAAAACTGTTTTTT. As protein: CASSRQGGSEKLFF.

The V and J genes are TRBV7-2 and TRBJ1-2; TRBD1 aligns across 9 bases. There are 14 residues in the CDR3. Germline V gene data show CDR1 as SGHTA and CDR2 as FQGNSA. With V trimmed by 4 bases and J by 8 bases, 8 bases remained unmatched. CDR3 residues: CASSSDRGFGGYTF. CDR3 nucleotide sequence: TGTGCCAGCAGCTCCGACAGGGGGTTCGGGGGCTACACCTTC.

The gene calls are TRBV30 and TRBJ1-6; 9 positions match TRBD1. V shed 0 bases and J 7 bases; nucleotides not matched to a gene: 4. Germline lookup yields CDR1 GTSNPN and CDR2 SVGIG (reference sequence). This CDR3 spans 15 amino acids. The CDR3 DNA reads TGTGCCTGGAGTGTAGGGACAGGGATAAATTCACCCCTCCACTTT. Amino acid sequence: CAWSVGTGINSPLHF. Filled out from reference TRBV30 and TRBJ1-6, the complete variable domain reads SQTIHQWPATLVQPVGSPLSLECTVEGTSNPNLYWYRQAAGRGLQLLFYSVGIGQISSEVPQNLSASRPQDRQFILSSKKLLLSDSGFYLCAWSVGTGINSPLHFGNGTRLTVT.

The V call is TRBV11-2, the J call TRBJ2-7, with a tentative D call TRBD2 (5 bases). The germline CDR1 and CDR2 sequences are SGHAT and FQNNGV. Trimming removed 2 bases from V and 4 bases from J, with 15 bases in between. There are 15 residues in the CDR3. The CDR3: CASSLPGYEAYEQYF. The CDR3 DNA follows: TGTGCCAGCAGCTTACCGGGGTACGAAGCGTACGAGCAGTACTTC.

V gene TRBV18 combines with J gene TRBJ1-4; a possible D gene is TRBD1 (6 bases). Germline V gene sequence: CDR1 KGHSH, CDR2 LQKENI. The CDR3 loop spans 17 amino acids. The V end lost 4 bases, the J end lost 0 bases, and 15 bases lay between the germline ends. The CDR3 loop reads CASSLETTGATNEKLFF. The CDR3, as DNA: TGTGCCAGCTCACTCGAAACGACAGGTGCAACTAATGAAAAACTGTTTTTT.

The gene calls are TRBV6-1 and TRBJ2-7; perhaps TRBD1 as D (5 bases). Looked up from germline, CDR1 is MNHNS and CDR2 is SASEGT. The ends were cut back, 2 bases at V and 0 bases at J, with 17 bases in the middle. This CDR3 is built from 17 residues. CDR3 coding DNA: TGTGCCAGCAGTGAAAGGTTTGTAGGGGCTTTCTCCTACGAGCAGTACGTC. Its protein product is CASSERFVGAFSYEQYV.

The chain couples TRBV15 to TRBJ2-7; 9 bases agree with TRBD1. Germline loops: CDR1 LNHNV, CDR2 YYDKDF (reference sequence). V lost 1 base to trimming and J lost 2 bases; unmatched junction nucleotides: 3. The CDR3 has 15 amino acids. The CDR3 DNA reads TGTGCCACCAGCAGAGTTCGACAGGGGGCCTACGAGCAGTACTTC. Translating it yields CATSRVRQGAYEQYF.

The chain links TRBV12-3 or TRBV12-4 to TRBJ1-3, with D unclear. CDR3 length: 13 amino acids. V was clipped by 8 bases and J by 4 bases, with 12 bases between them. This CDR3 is CASQQVPGNTIYF. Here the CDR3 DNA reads TGTGCCAGCCAACAAGTCCCGGGAAACACCATATATTTT.

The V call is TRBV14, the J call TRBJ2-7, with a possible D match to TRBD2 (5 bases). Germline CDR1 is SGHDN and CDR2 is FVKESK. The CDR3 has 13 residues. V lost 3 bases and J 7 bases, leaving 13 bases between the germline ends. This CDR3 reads CASSQIQAGEQYF. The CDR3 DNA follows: TGTGCCAGCAGCCAGATTCAGGCGGGTGAGCAGTACTTC.

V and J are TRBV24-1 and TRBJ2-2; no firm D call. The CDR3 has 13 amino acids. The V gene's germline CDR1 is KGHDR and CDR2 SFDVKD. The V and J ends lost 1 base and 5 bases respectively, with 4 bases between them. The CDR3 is CATSDFFTGELFF. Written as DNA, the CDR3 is TGTGCCACCAGTGATTTCTTTACCGGGGAGCTGTTTTTT.